This T cell receptor (beta chain) was sequenced for a study of shared T cell receptors in the human thymus. Sequenced by immunoSEQ multiplex PCR; TCRdb stores in-frame clones only, minus some. The sample lists a few hundred thousand clones; 85% to 95% were seen once. The CDR3 is 15 residues long. V was cut by 2 bases and J by 2 bases, with 13 bases left in between. From germline, CDR1 is MNHEY and CDR2 SMNVEV (reference sequence). The chain uses TRBV27 and TRBJ2-7; D might be TRBD2 (5 bases). The source material was thymocytes. This receptor was taken from a human donor. CDR3 nucleotides: TGTGCCAGCAGTTTACGGCGCGGGCCCCCCTACGAGCAGTACTTC. It translates to CASSLRRGPPYEQYF.